This T cell receptor beta chain appears in the sequencing data of a study of molecular identifiers for immune sequencing clone quantification. At the level of the study: Naive CD8 RNA (about 19,000 or 110,000 cells) was divided into five aliquots, with four sequenced. Broader study findings: The share of molecules held by clones above 20 RNA copies was over 98% in effector cells and under 1% in naive cells.

Library preparation followed earlier protocols using designated TCR primers. Each CDR3 protein is one row after TCRdb ran MiXCR on the PCR reads. The table lists hundreds of thousands of distinct CDR3 sequences, 24% of them singletons. Preparation of naive CD8 libraries involved roughly 18,000 to 1,100,000 sorted cells and 10%, 30% or 50% RNA. This CDR3 spans 13 amino acids. Germline lookup yields CDR1 MNHEY and CDR2 SVGEGT. V gave up 0 bases and J gave up 3 bases, with 6 bases separating them. This clonotype turned up a few times. Its matching antigen is unknown. What was sequenced was naive CD8+ T cells from blood, with Jurkat cell RNA spiked in. The subset was: FACS-sorted CD8+CD4-CCR7+CD45RA+ naive T cells. This receptor was obtained from a human donor in good health. Some libraries in this study had Jurkat cell RNA spiked in. This chain links TRBV6-2 or TRBV6-3 with TRBJ2-7; D is possibly TRBD1 (6 bases). The CDR3 loop is CASSYSGHYEQYF. CDR3 sequence (DNA): TGTGCCAGCAGTTACTCGGGACACTACGAGCAGTACTTC.